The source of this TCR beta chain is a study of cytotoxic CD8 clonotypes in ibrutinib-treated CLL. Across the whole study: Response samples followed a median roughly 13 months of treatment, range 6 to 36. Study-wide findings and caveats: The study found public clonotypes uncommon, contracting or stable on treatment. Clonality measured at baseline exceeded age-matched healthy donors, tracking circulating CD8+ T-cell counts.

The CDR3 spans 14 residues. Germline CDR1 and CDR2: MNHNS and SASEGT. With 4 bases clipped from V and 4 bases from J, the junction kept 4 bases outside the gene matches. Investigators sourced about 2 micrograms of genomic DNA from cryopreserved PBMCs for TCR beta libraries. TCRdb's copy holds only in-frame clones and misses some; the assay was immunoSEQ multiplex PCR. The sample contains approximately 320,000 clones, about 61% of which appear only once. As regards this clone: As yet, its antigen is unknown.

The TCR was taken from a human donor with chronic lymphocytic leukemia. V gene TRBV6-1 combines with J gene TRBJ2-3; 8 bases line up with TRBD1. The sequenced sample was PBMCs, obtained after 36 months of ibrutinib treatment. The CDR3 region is CASSAQGAPDTQYF. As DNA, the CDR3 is TGTGCCAGCAGTGCCCAGGGGGCCCCAGATACGCAGTATTTT.